This T cell receptor beta chain appears in the sequencing data of a study of blood T cell repertoires in COVID-19 (dated by TCRdb to the early 2020s). Broadly, across the study: Collaborator samples came from the United States, Italy and Spain and covered acute and convalescent phases of COVID-19. Where available, HLA class I and class II types were taken from metadata supplied by the sample provider and were not determined by assay-based typing. A freely available public database, intended as a resource for researchers studying the immune response to SARS-CoV-2, is where the repertoires were released. Sample metadata almost always included a de-identified subject ID, COVID-19 status, age in years and sex. The samples were drawn from the first 160 participants of the ongoing ImmuneRACE study and from about 1,200 subjects provided by 6 global collaborators. The prospective study material was composed of cDNA or gDNA derived from T cells, B-cell-depleted T cells, or PBMCs. The dataset comprised deeply sampled blood TCRbeta repertoires from subjects exposed to, actively infected with, or recovered from COVID-19. Overall study outcomes, separate from this receptor: The amount of clinical and demographic metadata varied by source and participant and was provided uncurated.

Participants in the prospective study were enrolled through a virtual design, were aged about 18 to 100 years, and lived in roughly 26 United States geographic areas. Cohort assignment in the prospective study relied on participant-reported clinical history from a screening survey and a study questionnaire. Recovered participants in ImmuneRACE Cohort 3 were defined as having two consecutive negative NP/OP PCR tests, clearance from a healthcare professional, or resolution of symptoms. Each participant in the prospective study had whole blood, serum and a nasopharyngeal or oropharyngeal swab collected by mobile phlebotomists. Participants in the prospective study had the option to provide additional blood draws and questionnaires over an approximately two-month period. Prospective study blood samples were shipped either frozen or at room temperature before DNA extraction. TCRbeta CDR3 regions were amplified from genomic DNA using the immunoSEQ Assay, a bias-controlled multiplex PCR. As for the authors' bioinformatics: The number of nucleated cells in each sample was estimated from the amplification of reference gene primers within the assay. Sequence reads were collapsed and filtered to measure the absolute abundance of every unique TCRbeta CDR3 rearrangement. For each sample, productive Simpson clonality was calculated by taking the square root of Simpson's diversity index across productive rearrangements. TCRdb re-hosts the immuneACCESS table, in-frame sequences only. Its copies lack some clones; in the studies checked, an unresolved V gene accounts for under half of them, and the cause for the rest is not known. V and J calls plus clone size are reproduced from that table; the DNA served to infer D and trimming. This sample gives approximately 150,000 clones in total; 80% to 85% of them show up just once. The ten largest make up nearly 8% of the sample.

Worth noting for this clone: Its antigen target is currently unknown. No qualities accompany the bases; no much larger clone lies one base away.

Trimming takes 4 bases from V and 0 bases from J, and the germline ends sit 7 bases apart. Measured from the cysteine to the phenylalanine, the CDR3 is 14 residues long. Only the CDR3 portion is preserved as DNA: 42 bases, with reading frame beginning at the first base. As encoded in the germline V gene (reference sequence), CDR1 is SEHNR while CDR2 is FQNEAQ. The clonotype was recovered from a woman in her forties or fifties who had recovered from COVID-19. Recombination linked TRBV7-9 to TRBJ1-5; no confident D gene assignment can be made. Sequenced material: PBMCs or T cells enriched from blood (not recorded which). The DNA is as follows: TGTGCCAGCAGCTCCAGGATTAGCAATCAGCCCCAGCATTTT. The translation is CASSSRISNQPQHF.